What follows are 13 T cell receptor beta chains derived from one specimen sequenced in a study of CD8+ T cells in alopecia areata. cDNA serving as the sequencing template came from extracted, reverse transcribed RNA. TCRdb's table, derived via immunoSEQ multiplex PCR, lists solely in-frame clones and lacks some. The data show some 150,000 clones, less than 65% seen once. Sequences were obtained from CD8+ T cells sorted from blood. All receptors come from a human donor in good health.

The genes are TRBV29-1 and TRBJ1-1, with D unclear. The CDR3 loop spans 10 amino acids. V lost 5 bases to trimming and J lost 2 bases, with 3 bases between them. Per the germline V gene, CDR1 is SQVTM and CDR2 is ANQGSEA. CDR3 region: CSVTNTEAFF. In DNA, the CDR3 is TGCAGCGTTACAAACACTGAAGCTTTCTTT.

The chain has TRBV28 and TRBJ2-6; maybe TRBD1 (5 bases). The CDR3 has 14 amino acids. Germline-derived CDR1 and CDR2 are MDHEN and SYDVKM. Trimming shortened V by 6 bases and J by 12 bases, and 18 bases separated the two germline ends. The DNA for the CDR3 is TGTGCCAGCAGCCCTTCTGCCCTTGGGGCCGTCCTGACTTTC. Translating it yields CASSPSALGAVLTF.

The CDR3 DNA is TGCAGCGTTGAAGGTCAAGGGCCTCAATCTTCCTATGGCTACACCTTC. Amino acids: CSVEGQGPQSSYGYTF. This chain connects TRBV29-1 to TRBJ1-2, with D unclear. Trimming shortened V by 1 base and J by 4 bases, and 19 bases separated the two germline ends. This CDR3 is 16 amino acids long. CDR1 SQVTM and CDR2 ANQGSEA come from the germline V gene.

This rearrangement joins TRBV20-1 to TRBJ2-1; D is ambiguous. V shed 4 bases and J shed 4 bases, with 2 bases lying between them. Germline CDR1 and CDR2: DFQATT and SNEGSKA (reference sequence). The CDR3 runs to 10 residues. In DNA form, the CDR3 reads TGCAGTGCTATATACAATGAGCAGTTCTTC. Translating it yields CSAIYNEQFF.

The chain links TRBV6-6 to TRBJ2-5; a weak D match, TRBD1 (7 bases). Germline V gene sequence: CDR1 MNHNY, CDR2 SVGAGI (reference sequence). V was shortened by 4 bases and J by 2 bases, with 11 bases between the two germline ends. This CDR3 comprises 14 residues. The DNA for the CDR3 is TGTGCCAGCAGTTGGCCAGGGGGGCAAGAGACCCAGTACTTC. This encodes CASSWPGGQETQYF.

This sequence joins TRBV19 and TRBJ1-1; D might be TRBD1 (5 bases). The length of the CDR3 is 13 residues. V shed 7 bases and J shed 6 bases, with 15 bases lying between them. Germline values: CDR1 LNHDA, CDR2 SQIVND (reference sequence). This chain's CDR3 is CASTPPGRAEAFF. In nucleotides, the CDR3 is TGTGCCAGTACACCGCCAGGGCGGGCTGAAGCTTTCTTT.

V gene TRBV9 combines with J gene TRBJ1-2; TRBD1 might be the D (5 bases). CDR1 and CDR2 from the germline V gene are SGDLS and YYNGEE. The CDR3 has 16 residues. Trimming cost V 4 bases and J 2 bases, with 18 bases left between them. The CDR3 region has the DNA TGTGCCAGCAGCCCAGGGACGGCAAGAGAAAACTATGGCTACACCTTC. It translates to CASSPGTARENYGYTF.

The chain joins TRBV7-9 to TRBJ1-1; tentative D call: TRBD1 (5 bases). This CDR3 comprises 12 residues. Germline-derived CDR1 and CDR2 are SEHNR and FQNEAQ (reference sequence). Trimming removed 5 bases at V and 5 bases at J, with 9 bases between. CDR3 in amino acids: CASSPGETEAFF. CDR3 DNA sequence: TGTGCCAGCAGCCCGGGGGAGACTGAAGCTTTCTTT.

The chain combines TRBV6-5 with TRBJ1-2; D call uncertain. The CDR3 length is 15 residues. Between the trimmed V and J ends, which lost 0 bases and 2 bases, there was a span of 10 bases. Germline-derived CDR1 and CDR2 are MNHEY and SVGAGI. As DNA, the CDR3 is TGTGCCAGCAGTTACTCGGGCGATGGGAACTATGGCTACACCTTC. This codes for CASSYSGDGNYGYTF.

The V gene is TRBV20-1, the J gene TRBJ2-1; perhaps TRBD2 as D (6 bases). CDR3 length equals 11 residues. V lost 5 bases and J lost 6, with 8 bases in between. CDR1 and CDR2 (germline): DFQATT, SNEGSKA (reference sequence). This chain's CDR3 is CSAPGGNEQFF. As DNA, the CDR3 is TGCAGTGCTCCCGGGGGCAATGAGCAGTTCTTC.

This chain uses TRBV6-5 with TRBJ2-1; TRBD2 might be the D (6 bases). The germline CDR1 and CDR2 sequences are MNHEY and SVGAGI. V lost 2 bases and J lost 7, with 12 bases in between. The CDR3 consists of 14 residues. Here the CDR3 reads CASSYDGSGNEQFF. The CDR3 region has the DNA TGTGCCAGCAGTTACGACGGGAGCGGGAATGAGCAGTTCTTC.

The CDR3 loop reads CASSLLLGGASRRNTIYF. The CDR3 coding sequence is TGCGCCAGCAGCCTCCTCTTGGGGGGGGCGAGTAGACGAAACACCATATATTTT. V is TRBV4-1 and J is TRBJ1-3; a possible D gene is TRBD1 (6 bases). Trimming removed 4 bases from V and 5 bases from J, with 24 bases in between. Germline CDR1 reads MGHRA; CDR2 reads YSYEKL. The CDR3 is 18 residues long.

V gene TRBV2 combines with J gene TRBJ2-7, with no clear D. Looked up from germline, CDR1 is SNHLY and CDR2 is FYNNEI. The CDR3 length is 14 residues. Trimming cost V 3 bases and J 5 bases, with 14 bases left between them. CDR3 amino acids: CASSESPAGDEQYF. For the CDR3, the DNA is TGTGCCAGCAGTGAGTCACCCGCTGGGGACGAGCAGTACTTC.